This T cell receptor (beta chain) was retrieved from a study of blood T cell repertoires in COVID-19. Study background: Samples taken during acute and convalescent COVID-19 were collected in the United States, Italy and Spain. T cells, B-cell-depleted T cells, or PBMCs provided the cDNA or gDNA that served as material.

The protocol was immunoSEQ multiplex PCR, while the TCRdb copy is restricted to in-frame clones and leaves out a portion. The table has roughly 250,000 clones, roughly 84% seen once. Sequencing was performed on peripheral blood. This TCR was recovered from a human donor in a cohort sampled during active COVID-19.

This chain's CDR3 is CASSPGGASPYEQYF. Written as DNA, the CDR3 is TGCGCCAGCAGCCCCGGGGGGGCCTCCCCCTACGAGCAGTACTTC. The chain links TRBV4-3 to TRBJ2-7; 8 nucleotides line up with TRBD2. Germline CDR1 is LGHNA and CDR2 is YSLEER. This CDR3 region has 15 residues. V lost 4 bases and J lost 2; bases outside the gene matches: 7.